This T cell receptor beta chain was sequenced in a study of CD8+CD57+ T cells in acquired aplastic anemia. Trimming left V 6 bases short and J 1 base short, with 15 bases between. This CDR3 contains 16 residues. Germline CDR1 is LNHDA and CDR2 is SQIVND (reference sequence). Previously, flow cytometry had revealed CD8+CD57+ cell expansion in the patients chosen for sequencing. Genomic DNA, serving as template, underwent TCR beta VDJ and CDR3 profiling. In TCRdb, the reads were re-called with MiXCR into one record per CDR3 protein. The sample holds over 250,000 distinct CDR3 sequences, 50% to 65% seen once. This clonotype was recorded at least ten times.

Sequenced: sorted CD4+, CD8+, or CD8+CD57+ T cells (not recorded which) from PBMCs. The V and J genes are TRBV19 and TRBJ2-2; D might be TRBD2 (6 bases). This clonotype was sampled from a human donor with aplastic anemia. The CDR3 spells CASRPGGRRNTGELFF. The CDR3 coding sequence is TGTGCCAGTAGACCCGGGGGACGGAGGAACACCGGGGAGCTGTTTTTT.